Below are 17 T cell receptor beta chains sequenced from a single sample in a study of blood T cell repertoires in COVID-19. Sequencing was performed with immunoSEQ multiplex PCR; in TCRdb, only in-frame clones are kept and a portion is missing. The sample includes 25,000 to 30,000 clones, 85% to 90% of them seen just once. The sequencing sample was made of peripheral blood. The receptors shown here come from a man aged 55 to 70 with acute or convalescent COVID-19.

This rearrangement joins TRBV28 to TRBJ1-2; TRBD1 agrees at 11 bases. The CDR3 contains 17 residues. Losses at the gene ends were 4 bases for V and 5 bases for J; bases not matched to a gene: 12. CDR1 MDHEN and CDR2 SYDVKM come from the germline V gene. The CDR3 is CASSSPGQGDLRYGYTF. Here the CDR3 DNA reads TGTGCCAGCAGTTCTCCGGGACAGGGGGACCTTCGGTATGGCTACACCTTC.

The chain uses TRBV10-2 and TRBJ1-2, with D maybe TRBD1 (5 bases). V dropped 1 base and J dropped 4 bases, with 7 bases sitting between them. The germline V gene encodes CDR1 WSHSY and CDR2 SAAADI. The CDR3 sequence is 13 residues long. CDR3 sequence: CASSEYRSYGYTF. As DNA, the CDR3 is TGCGCCAGCAGTGAGTACAGGTCCTATGGCTACACCTTC.

This clone showed up just once. The chain carries TRBV21-1 and TRBJ2-3; the DNA was not used to check the table's D call, TRBD2. TRBV21-1 is flagged as a pseudogene. CDR3 length equals 15 residues. CDR3 in amino acids: CASKSLAGVVDTQYF. DNA of the CDR3: TGTGCCAGCAAATCACTAGCGGGAGTGGTAGATACGCAGTATTTT.

The rearrangement joins TRBV7-9 to TRBJ1-2; D is uncertain. Trimming took 6 bases from V and 8 from J, leaving 19 bases between them. Per germline, CDR1 SEHNR and CDR2 FQNEAQ (reference sequence). This CDR3 is 14 amino acids long. The CDR3 DNA reads as TGTGCCAGCAGACCCTCGCGGGGAGCTGGGGGCTACACCTTC. This sequence encodes CASRPSRGAGGYTF. The full variable domain, in which reference TRBV7-9 and TRBJ1-2 provide the parts outside the CDR3, is DTGVSQNPRHKITKRGQNVTFRCDPISEHNRLYWYRQTLGQGPEFLTYFQNEAQLEKSRLLSDRFSAERPKGSFSTLEIQRTEQGDSAMYLCASRPSRGAGGYTFGSGTRLTVV.

The chain recombines TRBV7-2 with TRBJ2-5; TRBD1 agrees at 12 bases. After removal of 5 bases from V and 5 bases from J, the junction contained 6 bases not matched to a gene. The CDR3 extends over 15 amino acids. CDR1 SGHTA and CDR2 FQGNSA come from the germline V gene. The CDR3 protein is CASSIGTGGMETQYF. CDR3 in DNA: TGTGCCAGCAGCATCGGGACAGGGGGCATGGAGACCCAGTACTTC.

The J gene is TRBJ1-1, the V gene TRBV11-2; TRBD1 matches 7 bases. Germline V gene data show CDR1 as SGHAT and CDR2 as FQNNGV. Unmatched junction bases numbered 7, after V lost 5 bases and J lost 7 bases. The CDR3 loop spans 13 amino acids. CDR3 nucleotides: TGTGCCAGCAGCCCCCGGCGACAGGGTGAAGCTTTCTTT. Its protein product is CASSPRRQGEAFF.

This sequence joins TRBV28 and TRBJ2-3; a weak D match, TRBD2 (6 bases). This CDR3 is built from 17 residues. The V end was cut by 4 bases, the J end by 2 bases, with 19 bases between. CDR1 MDHEN and CDR2 SYDVKM come from the germline V gene. The CDR3 reads CASSSSQRGTVTDTQYF. CDR3 bases: TGTGCCAGCAGTTCTTCCCAACGGGGGACTGTCACAGATACGCAGTATTTT.

The chain uses TRBV5-5 and TRBJ2-5; maybe TRBD1 (5 bases). Germline loops: CDR1 SGHKS, CDR2 YYEKEE (reference sequence). Trimming pared 1 base from V and 3 bases from J, leaving 7 bases between. This CDR3 spans 13 amino acids. The CDR3 sequence: CASSLPGKETQYF. The CDR3 coding sequence is TGTGCCAGCAGCTTGCCAGGGAAAGAGACCCAGTACTTC. The full variable domain, completed using reference TRBV5-5 and TRBJ2-5, is DAGVTQSPTHLIKTRGQQVTLRCSPISGHKSVSWYQQVLGQGPQFIFQYYEKEERGRGNFPDRFSARQFPNYSSELNVNALLLGDSALYLCASSLPGKETQYFGPGTRLLVL.

The chain employs TRBV6-5 and TRBJ2-1; the match to TRBD1 covers 11 bases. The trim removed 4 bases at V and 6 bases at J, leaving 8 bases unmatched. This CDR3 is built from 16 residues. The V gene's germline CDR1 is MNHEY and CDR2 SVGAGI. CDR3 in amino acids: CASSWTGGGRGNEQFF. In DNA, the CDR3 is TGTGCCAGCAGTTGGACAGGGGGCGGGAGGGGCAATGAGCAGTTCTTC.

CDR3 in DNA: TGTGCCAGCAGCGGCAACACCGGGGAGCTGTTTTTT. This encodes CASSGNTGELFF. The chain links TRBV11-2 to TRBJ2-2; no clear D. The CDR3 is 12 amino acids. Germline V gene sequence: CDR1 SGHAT, CDR2 FQNNGV. V was cut by 5 bases and J by 2 bases, with 3 bases left in between.

The chain combines TRBV28 with TRBJ2-1; D gene ambiguous. The CDR3 sequence is 11 residues long. The germline V and J ends were trimmed by 5 bases and 4 bases, with 3 bases remaining between them. Germline values: CDR1 MDHEN, CDR2 SYDVKM. The chain's CDR3 is CASSTYNEQFF. The DNA of the CDR3 is TGTGCCAGCAGTACTTACAATGAGCAGTTCTTC.

The chain links TRBV5-1 to TRBJ2-3, with 8 bases aligning to TRBD2. Trimming at V came to 0 bases and at J to 0 bases, leaving 3 bases not matched to a gene. From germline, CDR1 is SGHRS and CDR2 YFSETQ. The CDR3 spans 16 residues. The CDR3: CASSLGRGESTDTQYF. CDR3 nucleotides: TGCGCCAGCAGCTTGGGGCGGGGGGAAAGCACAGATACGCAGTATTTT.

This clone occurred once. CDR3 coding DNA: TGTGCCAGCAGTTTCAGCTCTAGGATCGAGCAGTACTTC. Translation: CASSFSSRIEQYF. V usage is TRBV28 and J usage is TRBJ2-7; D not resolved. The CDR3 covers 13 residues. Trimming took 3 bases from V and 6 from J, leaving 12 bases between them. Germline V gene data show CDR1 as MDHEN and CDR2 as SYDVKM. Full variable domain (missing parts from reference TRBV28 and TRBJ2-7): DVKVTQSSRYLVKRTGEKVFLECVQDMDHENMFWYRQDPGLGLRLIYFSYDVKMKEKGDIPEGYSVSREKKERFSLILESASTNQTSMYLCASSFSSRIEQYFGPGTRLTVT.

The genes are TRBV19 and TRBJ1-5; a possible D gene is TRBD1 (5 bases). From germline, CDR1 is LNHDA and CDR2 SQIVND (reference sequence). The CDR3 has 13 residues. V lost 7 bases, J lost 2 bases, and 9 bases lay in between. The CDR3 protein is CASKGQGNQPQHF. DNA of the CDR3: TGTGCCAGTAAAGGACAAGGCAATCAGCCCCAGCATTTT.

This chain uses TRBV6-1 with TRBJ1-2, with D perhaps matching TRBD1 (5 bases). There are 14 residues in the CDR3. Trimming shortened V by 0 bases and J by 4 bases, and 9 bases separated the two germline ends. Germline CDR1 is MNHNS and CDR2 is SASEGT. For the CDR3, the DNA is TGTGCCAGCAGTGAAGCAGGGGAGGGCTATGGCTACACCTTC. Translated, it gives CASSEAGEGYGYTF.

Only a few counts were recorded for this clone. V usage is TRBV27 and J usage is TRBJ1-5; 9 bases agree with TRBD1. In germline, CDR1 is MNHEY, CDR2 SMNVEV (reference sequence). V shed 2 bases, J shed 7 bases, and the junction held 6 bases outside the gene matches. The CDR3 runs to 15 residues. CDR3 in amino acids: CASSLTQGARQPQHF. The CDR3 DNA reads as TGTGCCAGCAGTTTAACACAGGGGGCACGGCAGCCCCAGCATTTT.

The gene calls are TRBV4-1 and TRBJ1-6; 8 positions match TRBD1. With V trimmed by 3 bases and J by 7 bases, 8 bases remained unmatched. The length of the CDR3 is 16 residues. From germline, CDR1 is MGHRA and CDR2 YSYEKL. The chain's CDR3 is CASSHPTGARNSPLHF. In DNA form, the CDR3 reads TGCGCCAGCAGCCATCCGACAGGGGCTCGGAATTCACCCCTCCACTTT.